The 3 T cell receptor beta chains given below trace back to one sample, sequenced in a study of blood T cell repertoires in COVID-19 (TCRdb year 2020). The library was built by means of the immunoSEQ multiplex PCR assay. The clones in this table, taken by TCRdb from immuneACCESS, are in-frame only. Not every clone is retained; where verified, under half of the shortfall comes from an unresolved V gene, and the cause of the rest is unknown. For this sample the table gives about 180,000 clones, of which more than 70% were detected only once. About 14% of the sample is in the top ten clones. Sequencing was done on a sample of peripheral blood. The receptors were gathered from a man between 18 and 29 years old with active or convalescent COVID-19.

A single count supports this clone. The V gene is TRBV4-1, the J gene TRBJ2-1; a weak D match, TRBD2 (7 bases). Germline-derived CDR1 and CDR2 are MGHRA and YSYEKL. Trimming removed 0 bases at V and 6 bases at J, with 18 bases between. The CDR3 length is 17 residues. CDR3 sequence (DNA): TGCGCCAGCAGCCAAGACGAGAGTGGGGGGGCCTCCAATGAGCAGTTCTTC. Translation: CASSQDESGGASNEQFF.

In this sample, this clone turned up once. The chain is built from TRBV7-9 and TRBJ2-1; 9 bases map to TRBD2. The CDR3 has 13 amino acids. Germline V gives CDR1 SEHNR, CDR2 FQNEAQ (reference sequence). V gave up 4 bases and J gave up 8 bases; unmatched junction bases: 3. This CDR3 reads CASSSSGTDEQFF. The CDR3 DNA sequence: TGTGCCAGCAGCTCTAGCGGGACAGATGAGCAGTTCTTC.

This chain connects TRBV3-1 (or the pseudogene TRBV3-2) to TRBJ1-1, with a possible D match to TRBD1 (6 bases). CDR1 and CDR2 (germline): LGHDT, YNNKEL (reference sequence). The CDR3 totals 14 residues. V was clipped by 5 bases and J by 4 bases, with 14 bases between them. This CDR3 is CASSYQGGPTEAFF. In DNA form, the CDR3 reads TGTGCCAGCAGCTATCAAGGGGGTCCCACTGAAGCTTTCTTT.